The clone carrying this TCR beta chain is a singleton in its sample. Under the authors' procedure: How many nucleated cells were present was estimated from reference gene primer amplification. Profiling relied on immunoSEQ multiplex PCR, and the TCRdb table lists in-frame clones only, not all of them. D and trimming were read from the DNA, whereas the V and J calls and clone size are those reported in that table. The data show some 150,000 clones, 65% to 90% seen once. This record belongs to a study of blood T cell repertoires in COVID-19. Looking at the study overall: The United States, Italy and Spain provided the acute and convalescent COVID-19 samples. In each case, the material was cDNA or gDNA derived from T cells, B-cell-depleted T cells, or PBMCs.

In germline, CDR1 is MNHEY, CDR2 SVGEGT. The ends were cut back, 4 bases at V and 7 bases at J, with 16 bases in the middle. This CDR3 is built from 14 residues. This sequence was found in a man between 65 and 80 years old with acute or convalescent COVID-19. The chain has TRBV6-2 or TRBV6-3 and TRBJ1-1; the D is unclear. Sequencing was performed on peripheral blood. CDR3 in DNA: TGTGCCAGCAGTTCCCGTCGGGAGAGCCTTGAAGCTTTCTTT. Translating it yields CASSSRRESLEAFF.